This TCR beta chain was captured by sequencing in a study of breast tumors, draining lymph nodes, adjacent tissues. Study findings and constraints: Data fit most tumor T cells coming from lymph node, expanding in tumor. Compared with lymph nodes, tumors were less diverse; compared with nontumor tissue, more.

Regarding this clonotype: Its antigen is unidentified. At one end the junction does not follow the germline gene, possibly because of a read error.

Breast cancer patients provided tissue from their axillary draining lymph nodes. One entry per CDR3 protein results from TCRdb running MiXCR on the multiplex PCR reads. The sample includes roughly 220,000 distinct CDR3 sequences, under 40% of them seen just once. Sequences were obtained from axillary lymph node tissue. The TCR was taken from a female donor with breast cancer. Some clones in this sample may be carry-over from other donors' samples.

The CDR3: CASSQRQVQEKLLF. The CDR3 bases are TGTGCCAGCAGCCAGAGACAGGTACAGGAAAAACTGCTTTTT. The rearrangement links TRBV3-1 to TRBJ1-4; tentative D call: TRBD1 (6 bases). The CDR3 spans 14 residues. Germline loops: CDR1 LGHDT, CDR2 YNNKEL (reference sequence).